These 18 T cell receptor beta chains were sequenced from one sample in a study of CD8 T cells in ankylosing spondylitis. TCRdb fed the 5' RACE reads into MiXCR, producing one record per CDR3 protein. Among approximately 150,000 distinct CDR3 sequences listed, around a third were seen once. The material sequenced was synovial fluid, either unsorted or a sorted T cell fraction (not recorded which). These receptors all stem from a male donor with ankylosing spondylitis.

V is TRBV5-1 and J is TRBJ1-3, with D possibly being TRBD1 (5 bases). Germline V gene lookup returns CDR1 SGHRS and CDR2 YFSETQ. CDR3 size: 13 residues. Trimming stripped 6 bases from V and 4 bases from J, with 11 bases between. CDR3 protein: CASKSAGGNTIYF. CDR3 DNA sequence: TGCGCCAGCAAATCGGCAGGGGGAAACACCATATATTTT.

This clonotype was counted many times. This chain links TRBV15 with TRBJ1-5, with no clear D. CDR1 and CDR2 (germline): LNHNV, YYDKDF (reference sequence). CDR3 length: 14 amino acids. Between the trimmed V and J ends, which lost 1 base and 7 bases, there was a span of 11 bases. The CDR3 DNA reads as TGTGCCACCAGCAGAGGAGGTCCGGAGCAGCCCCAGCATTTT. The encoded protein is CATSRGGPEQPQHF.

This clonotype was picked up many times. The chain combines TRBV7-2 with TRBJ1-1; D is possibly TRBD1 (6 bases). There are 14 residues in the CDR3. Trimming shortened V by 3 bases and J by 3 bases, and 11 bases separated the two germline ends. Germline values: CDR1 SGHTA, CDR2 FQGNSA. The CDR3 DNA reads TGTGCCAGCAGCTTGGACAGCTCGTACACTGAAGCTTTCTTT. It yields the protein CASSLDSSYTEAFF.

In this sample, this clonotype turned up a few times. The chain combines TRBV20-1 with TRBJ2-5; the D gene is possibly TRBD1 (6 bases). The ends were cut back, 5 bases at V and 2 bases at J, with 18 bases in the middle. Germline CDR1 reads DFQATT; CDR2 reads SNEGSKA (reference sequence). The CDR3 contains 15 residues. CDR3 nucleotide sequence: TGCAGTGCTCCACTGAAGGGGGACGTACAAGAGACCCAGTACTTC. As protein: CSAPLKGDVQETQYF.

This clonotype has at least ten counts. The chain is built from TRBV30 and TRBJ2-2, with 10 nucleotides matching TRBD1. This CDR3 is 17 amino acids long. The trim removed 4 bases at V and 6 bases at J, leaving 14 bases unmatched. Germline CDR1 is GTSNPN and CDR2 is SVGIG (reference sequence). Here the CDR3 reads CAWNSWRQGAISGELFF. CDR3 bases: TGTGCCTGGAATTCGTGGAGACAGGGGGCGATCTCCGGGGAGCTGTTTTTT.

The table lists this clonotype with many counts. V is TRBV10-3 and J is TRBJ2-2, with a possible D match to TRBD1 (6 bases). Trimming took off 2 bases at V and 8 bases at J, with 12 bases between the two ends. Germline V gene data show CDR1 as ENHRY and CDR2 as SYGVKD. This CDR3 is built from 14 residues. Written as DNA, the CDR3 is TGTGCCATCAGTGAGACGGGACAAGGAGGGGAGCTGTTTTTT. The encoded protein is CAISETGQGGELFF.

This clonotype has a handful of counts. J is TRBJ1-1 and V is TRBV7-2, with D unclear. Germline CDR1 is SGHTA and CDR2 is FQGNSA. V gave up 2 bases and J gave up 4 bases, with 17 bases separating them. The CDR3 contains 16 residues. CDR3 sequence: CASSLFIRAPSTEAFF. The CDR3 region has the DNA TGTGCCAGCAGCTTATTCATCCGGGCCCCGAGCACTGAAGCTTTCTTT.

The chain employs TRBV5-8 and TRBJ2-3; D ambiguous. V lost 0 bases and J 7 bases, leaving 15 bases between the germline ends. Germline assignment: CDR1 SGHTS and CDR2 YDEGEE. This CDR3 has 15 amino acids. CDR3 coding DNA: TGTGCCAGCAGCTTGGGCCCAACAAACCTAAATACGCAGTATTTT. The encoded protein is CASSLGPTNLNTQYF.

This chain links TRBV20-1 with TRBJ2-1, with 12 bases that match TRBD2. Germline V gene lookup returns CDR1 DFQATT and CDR2 SNEGSKA (reference sequence). The V gene end was trimmed by 5 bases and the J gene end by 5 bases; junction bases not matched to a gene: 1. The CDR3 covers 13 residues. For the CDR3, the DNA is TGCAGTGCTCCTAGCGGGGGGGACAATGAGCAGTTCTTC. Its translation is CSAPSGGDNEQFF.

This rearrangement joins TRBV11-2 to TRBJ2-2, with 8 nucleotides matching TRBD1. Germline CDR1 reads SGHAT; CDR2 reads FQNNGV. Germline trimming cut 5 bases from V and 1 base from J; bases unmatched to any gene: 12. CDR3 size: 18 residues. CDR3 loop: CASSPRAGGPLNTGELFF. CDR3 DNA sequence: TGTGCCAGCAGCCCCAGGGCAGGGGGCCCCTTGAACACCGGGGAGCTGTTTTTT.

V is TRBV6-1 and J is TRBJ2-7, with 7 bases that match TRBD1. Germline V CDR1 and CDR2: MNHNS, SASEGT. This CDR3 contains 13 residues. J lost 3 bases, V lost 2 bases, and 1 base had no gene match. The CDR3 DNA reads as TGTGCCAGCAGTGAAAGACAGGGCTACGAGCAGTACTTC. As protein: CASSERQGYEQYF.

The chain uses TRBV6-5 and TRBJ1-5; 7 bases are a match to TRBD1. Germline loops: CDR1 MNHEY, CDR2 SVGAGI. The CDR3 is 17 residues long. The ends lost 0 bases at V and 4 bases at J; junction bases unmatched: 9. In DNA, the CDR3 is TGTGCCAGCAGTTACTCACAGGGGCGCTCCGGGAATCAGCCCCAGCATTTT. Its protein is CASSYSQGRSGNQPQHF.

CDR3 bases: TGCGCCAGCAGCCAAGAAAGGGGCAGGGGGTCAGATACGCAGTATTTT. It encodes CASSQERGRGSDTQYF. This chain connects TRBV4-1 to TRBJ2-3; 7 bases are a match to TRBD1. CDR3 size: 16 residues. With V trimmed by 0 bases and J by 4 bases, 7 bases remained unmatched. Germline values: CDR1 MGHRA, CDR2 YSYEKL.

This clonotype was counted many times. This CDR3 is CSTEGGQGEKLFF. CDR3 DNA: TGCAGTACCGAGGGGGGGCAAGGCGAAAAACTGTTTTTT. The V call is TRBV20-1, the J call TRBJ1-4; tentative D call: TRBD1 (6 bases). V gave up 8 bases and J gave up 8 bases, with 18 bases separating them. The CDR3 contains 13 residues. Germline V lookup: CDR1 DFQATT, CDR2 SNEGSKA (reference sequence).

The chain has TRBV5-1 and TRBJ2-1, with 9 bases lining up with TRBD2. This CDR3 region has 14 residues. The germline CDR1 and CDR2 sequences are SGHRS and YFSETQ. V lost 1 base and J lost 9; bases outside the gene matches: 5. The CDR3 loop reads CASSLLAGSPEQFF. CDR3 DNA sequence: TGCGCCAGCAGCTTGCTAGCGGGGAGCCCTGAGCAGTTCTTC. Complete variable domain (other parts from reference TRBV5-1 and TRBJ2-1): KAGVTQTPRYLIKTRGQQVTLSCSPISGHRSVSWYQQTPGQGLQFLFEYFSETQRNKGNFPGRFSGRQFSNSRSEMNVSTLELGDSALYLCASSLLAGSPEQFFGPGTRLTVL.

V usage is TRBV20-1 and J usage is TRBJ2-3; 9 bases agree with TRBD2. The CDR3 covers 13 residues. Germline V gene data show CDR1 as DFQATT and CDR2 as SNEGSKA (reference sequence). After removal of 4 bases from V and 2 bases from J, the junction contained 1 base not matched to a gene. CDR3 protein: CSAIAGATDTQYF. The CDR3 nucleotides are TGCAGTGCTATAGCGGGGGCCACAGATACGCAGTATTTT.

This rearrangement joins TRBV19 to TRBJ1-6, with D possibly TRBD1 on 5 matching bases. The CDR3 has 13 amino acids. From germline, CDR1 is LNHDA and CDR2 SQIVND (reference sequence). Trimming shortened V by 9 bases and J by 12 bases, and 18 bases separated the two germline ends. CDR3 in DNA: TGTGCCAGCCAGAGGACATGGGGCGAACCCCTCCACTTT. It is translated as CASQRTWGEPLHF.

A few counts support this clonotype. The chain couples TRBV20-1 to TRBJ1-1; 7 nucleotides match TRBD1. The CDR3 runs 15 residues. V lost 1 base to trimming and J lost 0 bases; unmatched junction nucleotides: 5. Germline loops: CDR1 DFQATT, CDR2 SNEGSKA (reference sequence). DNA of the CDR3: TGCAGTGCTAGAGGCCCCGGGACAGTGAACACTGAAGCTTTCTTT. As protein: CSARGPGTVNTEAFF.